These T cell receptor beta chains were read from a single sample in a study of cytomegalovirus exposure and HLA in healthy donors. Sequencing used immunoSEQ multiplex PCR; TCRdb keeps in-frame clones, though not all of them. The table includes around 180,000 clones, approximately 75% detected once. Sequencing input: PBMCs. These receptors originate from a girl under 18 in good health and CMV-seronegative. CDR3s include the opening cysteine and the closing phenylalanine or tryptophan. The order of the fields is CDR3 DNA, CDR3 protein, CDR3 length, J gene, D gene, clone size, V gene. D genes are given only for firm matches. Clone size is stated in some rows and not others, as once, few, many or a class when expanded.

TGTGCCAGCAGCTTGAGTCCAGGGGGGAGTGGCTACACCTTC,CASSLSPGGSGYTF,14,TRBJ1-2,TRBD1,once,TRBV11-3
TGTGCCAGCAGCCCATACGTTGGGACAGGGCTCAATGAGCAGTTCTTC,CASSPYVGTGLNEQFF,16,TRBJ2-1,TRBD1,few,TRBV7-2
TGTGCCAGCAGGACAGGGACCTATGGCTACACCTTC,CASRTGTYGYTF,12,TRBJ1-2,TRBD1,.,TRBV6-1
TGTGCCAGCAGCCATCCCCCGAGGGCAGGTCTGAGGGACAACTCTGGGGCCAACGTCCTGACTTTC,CASSHPPRAGLRDNSGANVLTF,22,TRBJ2-6,.,.,TRBV4-2
TGTGCCACCAGCGCTTCGACCGGGGGTGATAAAGAAGCTTTCTTT,CATSASTGGDKEAFF,15,TRBJ1-1,.,.,TRBV15
TGTGCCAGCATCCCCCAGCCGGGACTAGCGGAAAACACCGGGGAGCTGTTTTTT,CASIPQPGLAENTGELFF,18,TRBJ2-2,TRBD2,.,TRBV7-8
TGTGCCTGGAGTCCTCGCCCGGACTGGACGGACACTGAAGCTTTCTTT,CAWSPRPDWTDTEAFF,16,TRBJ1-1,.,.,TRBV30
TGTGCCAGCACCACAACAGGGGCGGTTAGGAATGAGCAGTTCTTC,CASTTTGAVRNEQFF,15,TRBJ2-1,TRBD1,.,TRBV7-9
TGTGCCAGCAGCTTGGGACAGGGTCGGTCCTACGAGCAGTACTTC,CASSLGQGRSYEQYF,15,TRBJ2-7,TRBD1,.,TRBV5-4
TGTGCCAGCAGCCCACGGACAGGGAGTAGGAGGGATGGCTACACCTTC,CASSPRTGSRRDGYTF,16,TRBJ1-2,TRBD1,.,TRBV7-8
TGTGCCAGCAGCTTAGGGCAGCCTAACACTGAAGCTTTCTTT,CASSLGQPNTEAFF,14,TRBJ1-1,.,.,TRBV7-3
TGTGCCAGTAGTATAGTAGGGGGTTCCGAGCAGTACTTC,CASSIVGGSEQYF,13,TRBJ2-7,.,.,TRBV19
TGTGCCAGCAGCTCGAAGACTAGTAAAAATGAGCAGTTCTTC,CASSSKTSKNEQFF,14,TRBJ2-1,.,few,TRBV5-4
TGTGCCAGCAGCCCCTACGGGGGTGAGCAGTTCTTC,CASSPYGGEQFF,12,TRBJ2-1,.,.,TRBV7-2
TGCGCCAGCAGCCTCACGACAGGGCCCTCCTCTGGGGCCAACGTCCTGACTTTC,CASSLTTGPSSGANVLTF,18,TRBJ2-6,TRBD1,.,TRBV5-1